The 25 T cell receptor beta chains in this list originate from one sample, sequenced in a study of blood T cell repertoires in COVID-19. Only in-frame clones appear in the TCRdb table, and some are missing; sequencing was by immunoSEQ multiplex PCR. Of around 50,000 clones in the sample, approximately 88% were seen once. The specimen was peripheral blood. All receptors derive from a human donor in a cohort sampled during active COVID-19.

V and J are TRBV5-1 and TRBJ1-2; the match to TRBD1 covers 7 bases. Germline lookup yields CDR1 SGHRS and CDR2 YFSETQ. The CDR3 extends over 14 amino acids. With V trimmed by 0 bases and J by 8 bases, 7 bases remained unmatched. DNA of the CDR3: TGCGCCAGCAGCTTGGAAAAGGGGGCACAGGGCTACACCTTC. Residues: CASSLEKGAQGYTF.

The chain links TRBV18 to TRBJ2-7; 9 bases line up with TRBD2. J was trimmed by 4 bases and V by 2 bases; bases with no gene match: 0. The CDR3 runs 13 residues. Looked up from germline, CDR1 is KGHSH and CDR2 is LQKENI. The CDR3 sequence: CASSPAGGYEQYF. The CDR3 DNA reads as TGTGCCAGCTCACCAGCGGGAGGGTACGAGCAGTACTTC.

The CDR3 DNA reads as TGTGCCAGCAGCCTGGACAGGGTCCACACCGGGGAGCTGTTTTTT. Its translation is CASSLDRVHTGELFF. The genes are TRBV7-9 and TRBJ2-2, with TRBD1 identical over 8 bases. V shed 5 bases, J shed 3 bases, and the junction held 5 bases outside the gene matches. Germline lookup yields CDR1 SEHNR and CDR2 FQNEAQ (reference sequence). The CDR3 has 15 amino acids.

The chain joins TRBV19 to TRBJ2-1; 7 bases agree with TRBD1. Trimming removed 6 bases from V and 8 bases from J; junction bases left unmatched: 10. Germline-derived CDR1 and CDR2 are LNHDA and SQIVND (reference sequence). The CDR3 runs to 14 residues. CDR3 sequence (DNA): TGTGCCAGTAGCGGACAGGCGATTCTCTATGAGCAGTTCTTC. It codes for CASSGQAILYEQFF.

The chain recombines TRBV21-1 with TRBJ1-4; the D call of TRBD1 is as the table states it, not checked on the DNA. TRBV21-1 constitutes a pseudogene. The CDR3 sequence is 16 residues long. The CDR3 DNA sequence: TGTGCCAGCAGTAAGACTCGCCGGGACAGGGGGGAAAAACTGTTTTTT. This codes for CASSKTRRDRGEKLFF.

The chain couples TRBV7-2 to TRBJ2-4, with D perhaps matching TRBD2 (6 bases). Trimming took off 5 bases at V and 3 bases at J, with 23 bases between the two ends. The germline V gene encodes CDR1 SGHTA and CDR2 FQGNSA. The CDR3 length is 18 residues. In nucleotides, the CDR3 is TGTGCCAGCAGCCAAAGGTGGGCGGGAAGTTTGGGCAAAAACATTCAGTACTTC. This encodes CASSQRWAGSLGKNIQYF.

The rearrangement links TRBV9 to TRBJ1-3; 7 bases agree with TRBD1. J lost 2 bases, V lost 3 bases, and 8 bases had no gene match. This CDR3 has 16 residues. Germline values: CDR1 SGDLS, CDR2 YYNGEE. In DNA form, the CDR3 reads TGTGCCAGCAGCGCTACAGGGGCTACCGCTGGAAACACCATATATTTT. This translates into CASSATGATAGNTIYF.

The chain employs TRBV5-1 and TRBJ2-1, with D perhaps TRBD2 (6 bases). Germline V gene sequence: CDR1 SGHRS, CDR2 YFSETQ. The CDR3 runs 13 residues. The ends were cut back, 5 bases at V and 7 bases at J, with 13 bases in the middle. This chain's CDR3 is CASSTLGGNEQFF. CDR3 in DNA: TGCGCCAGCAGTACCCTGGGGGGTAATGAGCAGTTCTTC.

The chain has TRBV18 and TRBJ2-6; D might be TRBD2 (6 bases). The CDR3 runs to 15 residues. Germline loops: CDR1 KGHSH, CDR2 LQKENI. Trimming shortened V by 2 bases and J by 2 bases, and 7 bases separated the two germline ends. DNA for the CDR3: TGTGCCAGCTCACCAGGCGGGGCTGGGGCCAACGTCCTGACTTTC. Translated, it gives CASSPGGAGANVLTF.

V gene TRBV18 combines with J gene TRBJ2-7; D call uncertain. This CDR3 comprises 11 residues. The V end lost 4 bases, the J end lost 4 bases, and 5 bases lay between the germline ends. CDR1 is KGHSH and CDR2 is LQKENI in the germline V gene. In DNA, the CDR3 is TGTGCCAGCTCACGTCAGTACGAGCAGTACTTC. It translates to CASSRQYEQYF.

The chain has TRBV6-2 or TRBV6-3 and TRBJ2-3; 7 nucleotides agree with TRBD2. There are 16 residues in the CDR3. Unmatched junction bases numbered 12, after V lost 5 bases and J lost 4 bases. Per germline, CDR1 MNHEY and CDR2 SVGEGT. CDR3: CASSGTYAGEADTQYF. The CDR3, as DNA: TGTGCCAGCAGTGGCACGTATGCGGGGGAGGCAGATACGCAGTATTTT.

This chain links TRBV4-1 with TRBJ1-4, with D unclear. Germline lookup yields CDR1 MGHRA and CDR2 YSYEKL. CDR3 length: 16 residues. Trimming pared 0 bases from V and 3 bases from J, leaving 11 bases between. CDR3 sequence: CASSQDRRSANEKLFF. CDR3 bases: TGCGCCAGCAGCCAAGATCGGAGGTCGGCTAATGAAAAACTGTTTTTT.

The chain combines TRBV5-1 with TRBJ2-7; TRBD1 aligns across 7 bases. The germline V gene has CDR1 SGHRS and CDR2 YFSETQ. The CDR3 has 12 amino acids. Trimming removed 4 bases from V and 7 bases from J; junction bases left unmatched: 5. CDR3 sequence: CASSPDRVEQYF. For the CDR3, the DNA is TGCGCCAGCAGCCCTGACAGGGTAGAGCAGTACTTC.

This clone appeared a single time. This chain links TRBV5-4 with TRBJ2-7, with D unresolved. The germline V gene encodes CDR1 SGHNT and CDR2 YYREEE (reference sequence). The CDR3 has 15 residues. V was clipped by 10 bases and J by 6 bases, with 26 bases between them. CDR3 protein: CAGSDCHQGPCEQYF. The CDR3 bases are TGTGCCGGATCCGACTGCCACCAAGGTCCTTGCGAGCAGTACTTC.

The CDR3 bases are TGTGCCAGCAGCCAGGCTAGCGGGAGAAGTGGAGATACGCAGTATTTT. Its protein is CASSQASGRSGDTQYF. The genes are TRBV3-1 (or the pseudogene TRBV3-2) and TRBJ2-3, with TRBD2 matching 10 bases. This CDR3 comprises 16 residues. Germline trimming cut 3 bases from V and 5 bases from J; bases unmatched to any gene: 8. CDR1 and CDR2 (germline): LGHDT, YNNKEL (reference sequence).

The V gene is TRBV11-2, the J gene TRBJ2-7, with a weak D call TRBD2 (6 bases). Germline CDR1 is SGHAT and CDR2 is FQNNGV. The CDR3 covers 14 residues. V lost 5 bases, J lost 2 bases, and 13 bases lay in between. The CDR3, as DNA: TGTGCCAGCAGCCCGGACTACTACCCCTACGAGCAGTACTTC. This sequence encodes CASSPDYYPYEQYF.

This chain links TRBV7-3 with TRBJ2-1, with 7 positions matching TRBD2. CDR3 size: 17 residues. The J segment lost 0 bases and the V segment lost 4 bases, leaving 9 bases of the junction unmatched. Germline CDR1 and CDR2: SGHTA and FQGTGA. CDR3 in DNA: TGTGCCAGCAGCTCCGGCGGGGGATGGACCTCCTACAATGAGCAGTTCTTC. As protein: CASSSGGGWTSYNEQFF.

The chain is built from TRBV18 and TRBJ2-5; 7 bases align to TRBD2. V dropped 2 bases and J dropped 5; count of bases not matched to a gene: 17. CDR1 is KGHSH and CDR2 is LQKENI in the germline V gene. The CDR3 has 18 residues. CDR3 loop: CASSPIFEASGLMETQYF. The CDR3 region has the DNA TGTGCCAGCTCACCAATTTTCGAGGCTAGCGGCTTGATGGAGACCCAGTACTTC.

This clone was picked up one time. The chain links TRBV7-9 to TRBJ1-2; D unclear. V dropped 5 bases and J dropped 6 bases, with 13 bases sitting between them. The CDR3 sequence is 13 residues long. Germline-derived CDR1 and CDR2 are SEHNR and FQNEAQ (reference sequence). CDR3 DNA: TGTGCCAGCAGCGTCGGGAATAAGGATGGCTACACCTTC. As protein: CASSVGNKDGYTF.

The chain employs TRBV5-1 and TRBJ2-7; tentatively, D is TRBD1 (6 bases). The germline V gene encodes CDR1 SGHRS and CDR2 YFSETQ. The V gene lost 2 bases and the J gene lost 3 bases, with 9 bases spanning the gap. CDR3 length equals 13 residues. CDR3 protein: CASSFQGNYEQYF. The CDR3 DNA reads TGCGCCAGCAGCTTCCAGGGGAACTACGAGCAGTACTTC.

This clone was counted a single time. CDR3 loop: CASSEQYYGYTF. Here the CDR3 DNA reads TGTGCCAGCAGTGAACAGTACTATGGCTACACCTTC. The rearrangement joins TRBV6-1 to TRBJ1-2; D is unresolved. V was pared by 2 bases and J by 3 bases, with 4 bases between. Germline lookup yields CDR1 MNHNS and CDR2 SASEGT. The CDR3 totals 12 residues.

The chain links TRBV5-1 to TRBJ1-4; no definite D call. Germline CDR1 and CDR2: SGHRS and YFSETQ. V was trimmed by 0 bases and J by 5 bases, leaving 8 bases between them. The CDR3 spans 14 residues. CDR3 nucleotide sequence: TGCGCCAGCAGCTTGGGAGGCGGCAATGAAAAACTGTTTTTT. Translating gives CASSLGGGNEKLFF.

This clone was observed a handful of times. The chain is built from TRBV18 and TRBJ1-2, with D possibly matching TRBD1 (6 bases). The germline gives CDR1 KGHSH, CDR2 LQKENI. V dropped 5 bases and J dropped 4 bases, with 8 bases sitting between them. The CDR3 has 12 amino acids. CDR3 loop: CASSADSYGYTF. CDR3 DNA: TGTGCCAGCTCAGCGGACAGCTATGGCTACACCTTC.

This chain uses TRBV9 with TRBJ2-2; D may be TRBD1 (6 bases). This CDR3 contains 14 residues. Per germline, CDR1 SGDLS and CDR2 YYNGEE. The germline V and J ends were trimmed by 1 base and 4 bases, with 8 bases remaining between them. CDR3: CASSVQGSTGELFF. The CDR3 DNA follows: TGTGCCAGCAGCGTACAGGGGAGCACCGGGGAGCTGTTTTTT.

The CDR3 protein is CASSPYDRESYGYTF. For the CDR3, the DNA is TGTGCCAGCAGCCCATATGACAGGGAATCTTATGGCTACACCTTC. The rearrangement links TRBV5-6 to TRBJ1-2, with 7 bases identical to TRBD1. CDR3 size: 15 residues. The J segment lost 5 bases and the V segment lost 4 bases, leaving 11 bases of the junction unmatched. Germline V gives CDR1 SGHDT, CDR2 YYEEEE.